This T cell receptor (beta chain) emerged from a study of shared clonotypes between healthy human individuals. Profiling relied on immunoSEQ multiplex PCR, and the TCRdb table lists in-frame clones only, not all of them. The sample includes about 700,000 clones, about 90% seen only once; the top ten take about a quarter. Unmatched junction bases numbered 6, after V lost 3 bases and J lost 7 bases. The germline CDR1 and CDR2 sequences are LGHNA and YSLEER. This CDR3 contains 15 residues. Only CD45RO-negative cells positively selected for CCR7 counted as naive CD8 cells, so terminally differentiated effector memory CD45RA+ cells were excluded.

The sequencing sample was made of naive CD8+ T cells sorted from blood. The receptor's source is a man younger than 45 in good health. The V and J genes are TRBV4-3 and TRBJ2-7; 13 positions match TRBD2. This chain's CDR3 is CASSQTSGGTREQYF. CDR3 coding DNA: TGCGCCAGCAGCCAGACTAGCGGGGGGACGAGGGAGCAGTACTTC.